In this sample, the clone carrying this T cell receptor beta chain turned up a few times. This sample is drawn from a study of blood T cell repertoires in COVID-19. The germline gives CDR1 LNHDA, CDR2 SQIVND (reference sequence). The CDR3 sequence is 13 residues long. V dropped 5 bases and J dropped 3 bases, with 9 bases sitting between them. As processed by the authors: It was from reference gene primer amplification that nucleated cell counts were estimated. Clones were read by immunoSEQ multiplex PCR, and TCRdb kept only the in-frame ones, dropping some. V and J calls and clone size are copied from that table; D and trimming were computed from the DNA. The sample includes fewer than 350,000 clones, 85% to 90% of them seen just once.

The sample consisted of peripheral blood. The TCR sequence derives from a woman in her twenties or thirties with COVID-19, enrolled during active disease. V and J are TRBV19 and TRBJ2-3, with D tentatively TRBD2 (5 bases). The CDR3 region is CASSATGTDTQYF. The CDR3 DNA sequence: TGTGCCAGTAGTGCAACGGGGACAGATACGCAGTATTTT.